Given below is one T cell receptor (beta chain) in context. Only in-frame clones appear in the TCRdb table, and some are missing; sequencing was by immunoSEQ multiplex PCR. This sample carries under 250,000 clones, approximately 82% of them seen once, and the ten largest clones take roughly 9.4%. The CDR3 length is 13 residues. V gave up 3 bases and J gave up 8 bases, with 10 bases separating them. Germline V gives CDR1 SGHAT, CDR2 FQNNGV. The record originates from a study of blood T cell repertoires in COVID-19. Sample: peripheral blood. The sequence came from a man aged 35-49 years with active or convalescent COVID-19. The gene calls are TRBV11-2 and TRBJ1-4; no clear D gene. The CDR3 loop reads CASSLWVGEKLFF. CDR3 nucleotides: TGTGCCAGCAGCTTGTGGGTCGGGGAAAAACTGTTTTTT.